This TCR beta chain comes out of a study of T cells expressing NK-cell markers. Study-level background: The eight sequenced donors comprised seven who were HCMV-seropositive and one who was seronegative.

A 5'RACE template switching approach incorporating UMIs was used to make TCR beta cDNA. From the 5' RACE reads, TCRdb lists one entry per CDR3 protein and no DNA. Recorded here are 500,000 to 700,000 distinct CDR3 sequences; the top ten clones represent under 4.5%. CDR3 length: 15 amino acids. Germline V gives CDR1 MGHRA, CDR2 YSYEKL. As concerns this clonotype: Its antigen is still unknown.

Study findings and constraints: The study found dominant NKG2C+ clonotypes at about 1.0-7.5% of CD8+ T cells in six donors. There were four donors in whom these clonotypes also led the CD3+CD56-NKG2C+ fraction.

The sample consisted of blood T cells: a sorted CD56 or NKG2C T cell subset, CD4+ or CD8+ T cells, or bulk PBMC T cells (not recorded which). The receptor was isolated from a man between 18 and 29 years old in good health. The chain combines TRBV4-1 with TRBJ1-2. CDR3 in amino acids: CASSQDSAVLYGYTF.